The source of this T cell receptor (beta chain) is a study of T cell responses to AZD1222 COVID-19 vaccine. Study-level points and caveats: Increases in Spike-specific TCR breadth and depth were seen after two AZD1222 doses. Nearly half of the spike-specific TCRs reportedly recognize variant regions that carry no mutations.

Clones were read by immunoSEQ multiplex PCR, and TCRdb kept only the in-frame ones, dropping some. Here the sample spans tens of thousands of clones, over 70% being singletons. Trimming shortened V by 3 bases and J by 4 bases, and 9 bases separated the two germline ends. The CDR3 loop spans 13 amino acids. Per the germline V gene, CDR1 is SGHDT and CDR2 is YYEEEE. Pooling of second doses given at about 4 or about 12 weeks was done. Note on this clone: The antigen is unknown.

The chain couples TRBV5-6 to TRBJ2-3, with D possibly TRBD1 on 5 matching bases. Material: peripheral blood, obtained 28 days after the second AZD1222 dose. The TCR comes from an adult who received the AZD1222 COVID-19 vaccine. This CDR3 is CASSYTRADTQYF. The CDR3 DNA reads TGTGCCAGCAGCTACACCAGGGCAGATACGCAGTATTTT. Using reference TRBV5-6 and TRBJ2-3 for the parts outside the CDR3, the full variable domain is DAGVTQSPTHLIKTRGQQVTLRCSPKSGHDTVSWYQQALGQGPQFIFQYYEEEERQRGNFPDRFSGHQFPNYSSELNVNALLLGDSALYLCASSYTRADTQYFGPGTRLTVL.